This entry is about one T cell receptor beta chain. Its antigen is not identified. One end of the junction varies from germline; a read error may be responsible. Together with a sample-barcoded 5' primer, a J-beta primer mix was included in a second PCR lasting about 7 to 12 cycles. MiXCR, run by TCRdb on the 5' RACE reads, gives a single entry per CDR3 protein. Of roughly 500,000 distinct CDR3 sequences in the sample, around 24% were seen once. Looked up from germline, CDR1 is LGHNA and CDR2 is YSLEER. The CDR3 covers 20 residues. The data belong to a study of blood T cells in healthy people across ages. For the study at large: Capture by template switching was about one barcoded beta molecule per two T cells.

Study outcomes and limitations: Getting older went along with TCR beta diversity per million T cells dropping roughly linearly. Long-lived and aged donors differed, with more naive CD4+ cells and higher diversity in the long-lived.

These data also featured in a second study, about T cells of mothers and their children. That work adds: The second PCR used the M1S primer, and this primer added sample barcodes and 2-4 random nucleotides.

J is TRBJ2-3 and V is TRBV4-3; D tentatively reads TRBD1 or TRBD2 (6 bases each). The sample consisted of blood. The TCR originated in a boy younger than 18 in good health. Written as DNA, the CDR3 is TGCGCCAGCAGCCGGACCCTGGGCCTAAGGGGGGAGATCAGCACAGACACGCAGTATTTT. This encodes CASSRTLGLRGEISTDTQYF.